The sequence of this TCR beta chain was determined in a study of blood T cell repertoires in COVID-19. The CDR3 spans 15 residues. After removal of 4 bases from V and 3 bases from J, the junction contained 2 bases not matched to a gene. Germline V lookup: CDR1 MDHEN, CDR2 SYDVKM. The data were produced by immunoSEQ multiplex PCR, yet TCRdb's version contains in-frame clones alone and is incomplete. Counted here are 250,000 to 400,000 clones, 89% occurring once; the ten biggest clones make up roughly 5.3%. The sample taken for sequencing was PBMCs or T cells enriched from blood (not recorded which). The TCR comes from a man aged 55-75 years who had recovered from COVID-19. V is TRBV28 and J is TRBJ2-1; TRBD2 matches at 11 bases. The CDR3 DNA follows: TGTGCCAGCAGTTCGACTAGCGGGAACTACAATGAGCAGTTCTTC. It codes for CASSSTSGNYNEQFF.